This TCR beta chain derives from a study of CD8 T cells in ankylosing spondylitis (dated by TCRdb to 2016 to 2017). Context from the whole study: The study profiled T cell receptor beta repertoires in healthy donors and ankylosing spondylitis patients to find disease-linked TCR variants. The full study cohort was made up of about 25 ankylosing spondylitis patients and roughly 98 healthy donors. Peripheral blood samples were taken, and synovial fluid was additionally collected from ankylosing spondylitis patients. General study outcomes and caveats: The disease-linked clones were reported as significantly enriched in matched synovial fluid samples from ankylosing spondylitis patients. Some motif variants were previously reported in synovial fluid and blood of reactive arthritis patients, suggesting common disease-initiation mechanisms. A TCR beta motif made up of several highly homologous amino acid variants appeared to be characteristic of blood from ankylosing spondylitis patients. In peripheral blood, the disease-linked clones were found at relatively low frequencies and had a CD8+ phenotype.

These reads were obtained on an Illumina HiSeq 2500. Quantitative 5'-RACE with molecular barcodes was used to prepare TCR beta libraries. The authors processed their data as follows. Disease-linked TCR variants were identified with a new computational method built on a probabilistic model of VDJ rearrangement. TCRdb reworked the public reads: Q25 trimming with fastp, MiXCR clone assembly, productive beta chains retained. A single entry per CDR3 protein holds the most common genes and DNA from its merged rows. The V and J calls were determined by TCRdb, not by the authors. Counted in this sample were 250,000 to 400,000 distinct CDR3 sequences; approximately 10% of them appeared once. The leading ten clones occupy more than 7% of the sample. This clonotype has a count of ten or more. Its antigen is unknown. Base qualities are not recorded, but no much larger clone differs from it by a single base. The origin of this receptor is a female donor with ankylosing spondylitis or in good health (not recorded which). Sequencing input: blood, either unsorted or a sorted T cell fraction (not recorded which).

The DNA sequence is TGTGCCGGCCGGCATGCTGGGGCCAACGTCCTGACTTTC. This encodes CAGRHAGANVLTF. The sequence is built from TRBV12-3 or TRBV12-4 and TRBJ2-6; a confident D gene designation cannot be given. Reading from cysteine to phenylalanine, the CDR3 counts 13 amino acids. Only the CDR3 DNA stays, 39 bases, in frame from base 1. V sheds 11 bases and J sheds 2 bases, leaving 10 bases between their ends.